This TCR beta chain was captured by sequencing in a study of T-cell memory formation after mild COVID-19. Background on the study: Clustering of TCRs was largely donor specific.

Study-level findings and limits: A second wave expanding day 15 to 37 was CD4+-biased; contracting clones were balanced. CD4+ contracting clones were mainly CM and EM; CD8+ ones, EMRA.

This clonotype was detected only a few times. Its target is not known. Trimming shortened V by 4 bases and J by 6 bases, and 5 bases separated the two germline ends. The CDR3 consists of 11 residues. The germline CDR1 and CDR2 sequences are SGHTA and FQGNSA. Constant-segment-primed 5'RACE gave TCR alpha and TCR beta cDNA libraries with sample barcodes and UMIs. TCRdb reanalysed the 5' RACE reads using MiXCR and keeps one entry per CDR3 protein. Of approximately 240,000 distinct CDR3 sequences listed, about 15% are singletons. The genes are TRBV7-2 and TRBJ2-3; D is unclear. This clonotype originated in a man aged 18 to 35 who had mild COVID-19 (a few samples of this study predate the infection). Cell type and time point are not known. The sequenced sample consisted of PBMCs or a T cell subset sorted from them (not recorded which). CDR3 sequence: CASSSWDTQYF. The CDR3 DNA sequence: TGTGCCAGCAGCTCCTGGGATACGCAGTATTTT.